The clone carrying this T cell receptor (beta chain) has more than one count but fewer than ten. The assay, immunoSEQ v3.0, was run at survey level. Clones were sequenced by immunoSEQ multiplex PCR, and TCRdb holds only the in-frame ones, with some missing. The table records about 25,000 clones, approximately 76% of them present only once. This specimen belongs to a study of long-term antiretroviral therapy in people with HIV. Trimming removed 1 base from V and 6 bases from J, with 18 bases in between. Germline lookup yields CDR1 SEHNR and CDR2 FQNEAQ (reference sequence). The CDR3 contains 16 residues.

The clonotype comes from a woman aged 40 to 50 with HIV. Sample: unsorted PBMCs, taken 1.1 years before starting antiretroviral therapy. J is TRBJ1-2 and V is TRBV7-9, with D maybe TRBD1 (6 bases). CDR3 region: CASSLGGGQSLHGYTF. CDR3 in DNA: TGTGCCAGCAGCTTAGGGGGCGGACAGAGCCTACATGGCTACACCTTC.